Below, 21 T cell receptor beta chains from the same sample are listed, as sequenced in a study of blood T cell repertoires in COVID-19. This table comes from immunoSEQ multiplex PCR, and its TCRdb copy is limited to in-frame clones, with some not included. The profile shows some 250,000 clones, approximately 86% of them singletons. The specimen was peripheral blood. The origin of the receptors is a human donor in a cohort sampled during active COVID-19.

V gene TRBV6-6 combines with J gene TRBJ1-2; TRBD1 matches at 9 bases. Germline loops: CDR1 MNHNY, CDR2 SVGAGI (reference sequence). This CDR3 is 17 amino acids long. After removal of 5 bases from V and 6 bases from J, the junction contained 16 bases not matched to a gene. The CDR3 sequence: CASSPAYSRTGVDGYTF. The CDR3 DNA reads as TGTGCCAGCAGTCCAGCTTATTCCCGGACAGGGGTGGATGGCTACACCTTC.

The chain joins TRBV7-2 to TRBJ2-7; weak D call: TRBD1 (5 bases). The length of the CDR3 is 12 residues. Trimming took 5 bases from V and 12 from J, leaving 17 bases between them. From germline, CDR1 is SGHTA and CDR2 FQGNSA. CDR3: CASSLLAGQGYF. CDR3 sequence (DNA): TGTGCCAGCAGCCTATTAGCCGGGCAGGGGTACTTC. The full variable domain, in which reference TRBV7-2 and TRBJ2-7 provide the parts outside the CDR3, is GAGVSQSPSNKVTEKGKDVELRCDPISGHTALYWYRQSLGQGLEFLIYFQGNSAPDKSGLPSDRFSAERTGGSVSTLTIQRTQQEDSAVYLCASSLLAGQGYFGPGTRLTVT.

The chain is built from TRBV24-1 and TRBJ1-2, with D possibly matching TRBD1 (5 bases). The V gene lost 2 bases and the J gene lost 3 bases, with 12 bases spanning the gap. Germline CDR1 is KGHDR and CDR2 is SFDVKD. The CDR3 has 15 residues. CDR3 nucleotides: TGTGCCACCAGTGATTCGCCGGGACTATACTATGGCTACACCTTC. Its translation is CATSDSPGLYYGYTF.

V usage is TRBV3-1 (or the pseudogene TRBV3-2) and J usage is TRBJ2-7; 14 bases align to TRBD2. The junction had 6 bases not matched to a gene; V was cut back by 4 bases and J by 13 bases. CDR3 size: 13 residues. CDR1 and CDR2 (germline): LGHDT, YNNKEL (reference sequence). The DNA of the CDR3 is TGTGCCAGCAGCCTGGGACTAGCGGGAGAAAGTTACTTC. Its protein product is CASSLGLAGESYF.

The J gene is TRBJ2-7, the V gene TRBV6-2 or TRBV6-3, with D perhaps matching TRBD1 (5 bases). Trimming pared 2 bases from V and 4 bases from J, leaving 9 bases between. Germline CDR1 and CDR2: MNHEY and SVGEGT. This CDR3 has 13 amino acids. This CDR3 reads CASSYHDSYEQYF. CDR3 in DNA: TGTGCCAGCAGTTACCACGACAGTTACGAGCAGTACTTC.

The rearrangement uses TRBV19 and TRBJ2-1; 8 nucleotides align to TRBD1. CDR1 is LNHDA, CDR2 SQIVND, per germline (reference sequence). There are 17 residues in the CDR3. The V and J ends lost 5 bases and 5 bases, in that order; junction bases with no gene match: 14. The CDR3 loop reads CASSAPLTGAANNEQFF. Written as DNA, the CDR3 is TGTGCCAGTAGTGCCCCATTGACAGGGGCCGCCAACAATGAGCAGTTCTTC.

This clone has a single count. The rearrangement uses TRBV30 and TRBJ1-1; unclear D gene. The CDR3 consists of 13 residues. The V gene's germline CDR1 is GTSNPN and CDR2 SVGIG (reference sequence). V dropped 2 bases and J dropped 4 bases, with 11 bases sitting between them. CDR3 residues: CAWSPAGSTEAFF. The CDR3, as DNA: TGTGCCTGGAGTCCGGCAGGATCCACTGAAGCTTTCTTT.

This clone has a single count. The CDR3 coding sequence is TGCGCCAGCAGTGAGTCGGAGGGTTTCCACGAGCAGTACTTC. Protein: CASSESEGFHEQYF. The rearrangement uses TRBV10-1 and TRBJ2-7; possibly TRBD2 for D (6 bases). The CDR3 contains 14 residues. Trimming removed 0 bases at V and 5 bases at J, with 11 bases between. The V gene's germline CDR1 is WNHNN and CDR2 SYGVQD (reference sequence).

This rearrangement joins TRBV5-1 to TRBJ1-1, with D tentatively TRBD1 (6 bases). Trimming removed 4 bases at V and 0 bases at J, with 10 bases between. Germline V CDR1 and CDR2: SGHRS, YFSETQ. The CDR3 contains 14 residues. CDR3 protein: CASSTGPMNTEAFF. The CDR3 DNA reads TGCGCCAGCAGCACAGGGCCCATGAACACTGAAGCTTTCTTT.

This clone was detected a few times. The chain uses TRBV7-9 and TRBJ2-2; D gene ambiguous. Trimming took 5 bases from V and 6 from J, leaving 22 bases between them. This CDR3 region has 17 residues. Germline loops: CDR1 SEHNR, CDR2 FQNEAQ (reference sequence). The CDR3 sequence is CASSRSRATAQAGELFF. The CDR3, as DNA: TGTGCCAGCAGCCGATCCCGCGCGACTGCCCAAGCCGGGGAGCTGTTTTTT.

The DNA of the CDR3 is TGTGCCAGCAGTTTAACAGGGAGCTCCTACGAGCAGTACTTC. It is translated as CASSLTGSSYEQYF. The chain is built from TRBV25-1 and TRBJ2-7; perhaps TRBD1 as D (6 bases). The length of the CDR3 is 14 residues. Germline V gene sequence: CDR1 MGHDK, CDR2 SYGVNS. Deletions cut 5 bases from V and 0 bases from J, with 11 bases between.

This clone was observed a handful of times. This rearrangement joins TRBV7-6 to TRBJ1-4, with a weak D call TRBD1 (5 bases). Germline CDR1 is SGHVS and CDR2 is FNYEAQ. Trimming cost V 3 bases and J 5 bases, with 7 bases left between them. The CDR3 contains 13 residues. Here the CDR3 DNA reads TGTGCCAGCAGCTTGGGGCCGAATGAAAAACTGTTTTTT. It encodes CASSLGPNEKLFF.

The chain is built from TRBV6-2 or TRBV6-3 and TRBJ1-2; D not certain. This CDR3 has 11 residues. V shed 5 bases and J shed 6 bases, with 7 bases lying between them. Germline assignment: CDR1 MNHEY and CDR2 SVGEGT. The CDR3 here is CASSTINGYTF. The CDR3 DNA sequence: TGTGCCAGCAGTACTATAAATGGCTACACCTTC.

J is TRBJ1-2 and V is TRBV3-1 (or the pseudogene TRBV3-2); D gene unclear. The CDR3 covers 14 residues. Trimming removed 1 base from V and 0 bases from J, with 6 bases in between. From germline, CDR1 is LGHDT and CDR2 YNNKEL (reference sequence). The CDR3 loop is CASSQVPANYGYTF. As DNA, the CDR3 is TGTGCCAGCAGCCAAGTCCCAGCTAACTATGGCTACACCTTC.

This clone was detected only once. This chain uses TRBV3-1 (or the pseudogene TRBV3-2) with TRBJ2-5; unclear D gene. In germline, CDR1 is LGHDT, CDR2 YNNKEL (reference sequence). Trimming removed 1 base from V and 4 bases from J, with 7 bases in between. This CDR3 has 13 residues. CDR3 sequence reads: CASSQARSETQYF. In DNA form, the CDR3 reads TGTGCCAGCAGCCAAGCCCGGTCAGAGACCCAGTACTTC.

V and J are TRBV5-4 and TRBJ2-7; TRBD2 might be the D (6 bases). Looked up from germline, CDR1 is SGHNT and CDR2 is YYREEE (reference sequence). This CDR3 is 13 amino acids long. Trimming took off 1 base at V and 5 bases at J, with 10 bases between the two ends. CDR3 DNA sequence: TGTGCCAGCAGCTTGTACGGGAGCGACGAGCAGTACTTC. Amino acid sequence: CASSLYGSDEQYF.

The V gene is TRBV6-5, the J gene TRBJ1-2; D is ambiguous. Germline V CDR1 and CDR2: MNHEY, SVGAGI. This CDR3 is built from 15 residues. V was pared by 5 bases and J by 4 bases, with 17 bases between. The CDR3 bases are TGTGCCAGCAGTAAAAACTTCAGGTCCATCTATGGCTACACCTTC. It specifies CASSKNFRSIYGYTF.

The chain is built from TRBV7-9 and TRBJ2-5; 7 bases agree with TRBD1. CDR1 and CDR2 (germline): SEHNR, FQNEAQ (reference sequence). J lost 4 bases, V lost 5 bases, and 10 bases had no gene match. This CDR3 comprises 15 residues. Here the CDR3 reads CASSTPGQNRETQYF. In nucleotides, the CDR3 is TGTGCCAGCAGCACACCGGGACAGAATAGAGAGACCCAGTACTTC.

The chain employs TRBV19 and TRBJ1-4; 7 bases fit TRBD1. V lost 3 bases to trimming and J lost 3 bases; unmatched junction nucleotides: 10. The CDR3 totals 17 residues. Germline-derived CDR1 and CDR2 are LNHDA and SQIVND (reference sequence). The DNA of the CDR3 is TGTGCCAGTAGTATGATTACAGGGGCGATGGCTAATGAAAAACTGTTTTTT. Translating it yields CASSMITGAMANEKLFF.

The chain uses TRBV13 and TRBJ2-7, with 9 bases fitting TRBD1. The CDR3 contains 16 residues. Looked up from germline, CDR1 is PRHDT and CDR2 is FYEKMQ (reference sequence). J gave up 2 bases and V 4 bases, and 9 bases lay outside the gene matches. CDR3 DNA sequence: TGTGCCAGCAGCTCAGGGACGGGACAGGGACCCTACGAGCAGTACTTC. Translation: CASSSGTGQGPYEQYF. The full variable domain, in which reference TRBV13 and TRBJ2-7 provide the parts outside the CDR3, is AAGVIQSPRHLIKEKRETATLKCYPIPRHDTVYWYQQGPGQDPQFLISFYEKMQSDKGSIPDRFSAQQFSDYHSELNMSSLELGDSALYFCASSSGTGQGPYEQYFGPGTRLTVT.

V usage is TRBV7-2 and J usage is TRBJ1-1, with D possibly matching TRBD1 (5 bases). V shed 8 bases and J shed 4 bases, with 17 bases lying between them. Germline CDR1 is SGHTA and CDR2 is FQGNSA. The CDR3 is 14 residues long. CDR3 in DNA: TGTGCCAGCTTAACGGGACTCTGGGGCACTGAAGCTTTCTTT. This codes for CASLTGLWGTEAFF.